The clone carrying this T cell receptor beta chain appeared many times. Its antigen is currently unknown. The V end lost 5 bases, the J end lost 4 bases, and 12 bases lay between the germline ends. The CDR3 runs 13 residues. The germline gives CDR1 SGHAT, CDR2 FQNNGV. The data were taken from a study of spatial heterogeneity in lung cancer. General observations from the study: Ubiquitous and regional nonsynonymous mutations were tracked by counts of ubiquitous and regional expanded TCRs, respectively. For expanded intratumoral alpha and beta TCRs, counts tracked tumor mutation counts.

TCRdb itself ran the 5' RACE reads through MiXCR, one entry per CDR3 protein. This table holds around 4,400 distinct CDR3 sequences, roughly 6.1% found once. Time point: sample taken at primary tumor resection. The sample in question was lung tumor tissue, obtained at surgery. This TCR was recovered from a male donor with early-stage non-small cell lung cancer. The chain joins TRBV11-2 to TRBJ2-7; D call uncertain. The CDR3 region has the DNA TGTGCCAGCAGCGTCAGCGCTAGGTACGAGCAGTACTTC. It codes for CASSVSARYEQYF.